The rows below give T cell receptor beta chains drawn from one sample of a study of T cells in Graves' hyperthyroidism and ophthalmopathy. TCRdb called the multiplex PCR reads again in MiXCR, with one record for every CDR3 protein. The sample lists about 600,000 distinct CDR3 sequences; approximately 15% were seen once. The sample taken for sequencing was blood. All receptors come from a woman in her thirties or forties with Graves' ophthalmopathy. CDR3s include the opening cysteine and the closing phenylalanine or tryptophan. D genes are given only for firm matches. Rows may omit the clone size; those that give it use once, few, many or a size class.

>TRBD2|TRBJ2-1|few|16|TRBV20-1
TGCAGTGCTAGTTCTTGGCGGGCGGGGGGTTACAATGAGCAGTTCTTC
CSASSWRAGGYNEQFF
>.|TRBJ1-2|few|16|TRBV5-1
TGCGCCAGCAGCCCGATAAGGGCCGGCCCTAACTATGGCTACACCTTC
CASSPIRAGPNYGYTF
>.|TRBJ2-6|.|16|TRBV24-1
TGTGCCACCAGTGATCCCGCTAGCTCTGGGGCCAACGTCCTGACTTTC
CATSDPASSGANVLTF
>.|TRBJ1-1|many|12|TRBV30
TGTGCCTGGACGGGGCAGGGGACTGAAGCTTTCTTT
CAWTGQGTEAFF
>TRBD2|TRBJ2-3|.|13|TRBV2
TGTGCCAGCAGACAGGCGGGAGAGGATACGCAGTATTTT
CASRQAGEDTQYF
>TRBD2|TRBJ2-5|many|12|TRBV20-1
TGCAGTTTCGCTAGCGGCCGGGAGACCCAGTACTTC
CSFASGRETQYF
>.|TRBJ1-6|.|12|TRBV12-3/TRBV12-4
TGTGCCAGCAGACTCTACCTCGGACCCCTCCACTTT
CASRLYLGPLHF
>TRBD2|TRBJ2-3|many|13|TRBV28
TGTGCCAGCAGTACCCCGGGGGGATATACGCAGTATTTT
CASSTPGGYTQYF
>.|TRBJ2-1|few|13|TRBV6-4
TGTGCCAGCAGTGAAGACTCACACAATGAGCAGTTCTTC
CASSEDSHNEQFF
>TRBD2|TRBJ2-7|.|16|TRBV5-1
TGCGCCAGCAGCGATAGGTTAGCGGGAGACCCCCTCGAGCAGTACTTC
CASSDRLAGDPLEQYF
>.|TRBJ1-1|.|15|TRBV19
TGTGCCAGTAGAATACTGGGACTTCAGAACACTGAAGCTTTCTTT
CASRILGLQNTEAFF
>.|TRBJ2-7|few|15|TRBV28
TGTGCCAGCAGTATGGCCGGGGCAGGGAGCCACGAGCAGTACTTC
CASSMAGAGSHEQYF
>.|TRBJ2-5|many|16|TRBV12-3/TRBV12-4
TGTGCCAGCAGTTTGAGGAGGGTAGGGCTAGCAGAGACCCAGTACTTC
CASSLRRVGLAETQYF
>.|TRBJ2-7|many|13|TRBV4-1
TGTGCCAGCAGCCAAGGAGGGACCTACGAGCAGTACTTC
CASSQGGTYEQYF
>.|TRBJ2-1|.|16|TRBV9
TGTGCCAGCAGCGTAGCTACGGGGGTCTCCTACAATGAGCAGTTCTTC
CASSVATGVSYNEQFF
>TRBD2|TRBJ2-3|many|17|TRBV4-1
TGCGCCAGCAGCCAACAGGGACTAGCGGGAGGCACAGATACGCAGTATTTT
CASSQQGLAGGTDTQYF
>.|TRBJ1-1|many|15|TRBV11-2
TGTGCCAGCAGCTTAGAGGGTTATCCGAACACTGAAGCTTTCTTT
CASSLEGYPNTEAFF
>TRBD2|TRBJ2-5|many|13|TRBV7-8
TGTGCCAGCAGCTTAGCTCCTGGACTAGTCCAGTACTTC
CASSLAPGLVQYF
>.|TRBJ2-5|.|12|TRBV5-1
TGCGCCAGCAGGGAGGGCCGAGAGATCCAGTACTTC
CASREGREIQYF
>.|TRBJ1-5|many|13|TRBV2
TGTGCCAGCAGTACGGATCCCAATCAGCCCCAGCATTTT
CASSTDPNQPQHF
>.|TRBJ1-1|many|12|TRBV20-1
TGCAGTGCGAATGGGCCTAACCCTGAAGCTTTCTTT
CSANGPNPEAFF
>.|TRBJ2-1|many|10|TRBV28
TGTGCCAGCAGTCGCAATGAGCAGTTCTTC
CASSRNEQFF
>.|TRBJ2-7|few|15|TRBV6-5
TGTGCCAGCAGTTACGGAAACAGCCTAGATTACGAGCAGTACTTC
CASSYGNSLDYEQYF
>TRBD1|TRBJ1-3|many|14|TRBV5-5
TGTGCCAGCTCACCAACAGGGGCTGGAAACACCATATATTTT
CASSPTGAGNTIYF
>TRBD2|TRBJ2-1|.|16|TRBV24-1
TGTGCCACCAGTGATTCAGGCGGGAGAGGGGCCAATGAGCAGTTCTTC
CATSDSGGRGANEQFF
>.|TRBJ1-6|few|12|TRBV20-1
TGCAGTGCTAAAAAGGGGGAAGCACCCCTCCACTTT
CSAKKGEAPLHF
>TRBD1|TRBJ2-3|.|15|TRBV24-1
TGTGCCACCAGCCTGCCGGGACAGGGGCGAGATACGCAGTATTTT
CATSLPGQGRDTQYF
>TRBD2|TRBJ2-2|many|16|TRBV7-6
TGTGCCAGCAGCTTAGGGACTAGCGGGGTCGCCGGGGAGCTGTTTTTT
CASSLGTSGVAGELFF
>.|TRBJ2-5|few|11|TRBV28
TGTGCCAGCAGTTTAGCGTGGACCCAGTACTTC
CASSLAWTQYF
>.|TRBJ1-2|.|17|TRBV5-6
TGTGCCAGCAGCTCCCCCGGGGAGGGAGCAACGATCTATGGCTACACCTTC
CASSSPGEGATIYGYTF
>TRBD1|TRBJ1-4|many|15|TRBV12-3/TRBV12-4
TGTGCCAGCAGTTTTGGGACAGAATTTTATGAAAAACTGTTTTTT
CASSFGTEFYEKLFF
>.|TRBJ1-1|.|12|TRBV20-1
TGCAGTGCTAGAGTACAGGCTTTTGAAGCTTTCTTT
CSARVQAFEAFF
>TRBD1|TRBJ2-7|many|15|TRBV28
TGTGCCAGCAGTATTCACAGGGGGCGATCCTACGAGCAGTACTTC
CASSIHRGRSYEQYF
>TRBD1|TRBJ1-2|.|15|TRBV12-3/TRBV12-4
TGTACCAGCAGCCCAGGGGGCGGACGCGCCAGCGGCTACACCTTC
CTSSPGGGRASGYTF
>TRBD2|TRBJ2-5|many|15|TRBV12-3/TRBV12-4
TGTGCCAGCAGCAACCGACTAGCGGGGGAAGAGACCCAGTACTTC
CASSNRLAGEETQYF
>.|TRBJ1-1|few|11|TRBV11-2
TGTGCCAGCCGATCCCAGGGTGAAGCTTTCTTT
CASRSQGEAFF
>TRBD1|TRBJ1-4|.|15|TRBV2
TGTGCCAGCACTTTGGACAGGATCAATAATGAAAAACTGTTTTTT
CASTLDRINNEKLFF
>.|TRBJ2-1|.|14|TRBV15
TGTGCCACCAGCAGAGAGGGCCTTACGAATGAGCAGTTCTTC
CATSREGLTNEQFF
>.|TRBJ2-3|many|13|TRBV6-2/TRBV6-3
TGTGCCAGCAGTTACAGGTTCCGGGATACGCAGTATTTT
CASSYRFRDTQYF
>.|TRBJ2-1|many|14|TRBV2
TGTGCCAGCAGTGGAACTAGGGGGAGGAATGAGCAGTTCTTC
CASSGTRGRNEQFF
>TRBD2|TRBJ2-7|.|14|TRBV19
TGTGCCAGTAGCCCACTAGCGTCCTCCTACGAGCAGTACTTC
CASSPLASSYEQYF